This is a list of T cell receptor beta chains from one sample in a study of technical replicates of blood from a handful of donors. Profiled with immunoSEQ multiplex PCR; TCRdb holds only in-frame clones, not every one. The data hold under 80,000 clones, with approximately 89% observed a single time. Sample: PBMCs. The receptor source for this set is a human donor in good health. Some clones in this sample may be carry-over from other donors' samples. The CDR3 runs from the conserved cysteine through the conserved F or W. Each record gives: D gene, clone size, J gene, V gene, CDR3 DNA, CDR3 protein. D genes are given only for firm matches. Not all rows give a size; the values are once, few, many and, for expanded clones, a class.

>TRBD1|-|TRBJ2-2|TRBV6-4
TGTGCCAGCAGGACAGGGTTGAACACCGGGGAGCTGTTTTTT
CASRTGLNTGELFF
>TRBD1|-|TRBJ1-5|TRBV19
TGTGCCAGTAGTATTATGGTGTCCGACAGGGGTCATCAGCCCCAGCATTTT
CASSIMVSDRGHQPQHF
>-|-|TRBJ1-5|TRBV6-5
TGTGCCAGCAGTTACTCGGTGCAGGGCCCCCTAACCCAGCATTTT
CASSYSVQGPLTQHF
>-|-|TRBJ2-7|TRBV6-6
TGTGCCAGCAGTCCCGGTGGGCCCTACGAGCAGTACTTC
CASSPGGPYEQYF
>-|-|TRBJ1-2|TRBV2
TGTGCCAGCAGTGAAGCTATGGCGGGGGGGTATGGCTACACCTTC
CASSEAMAGGYGYTF
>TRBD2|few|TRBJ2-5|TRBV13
TGTGCCAGCAGCTTCCGGACTAGCGGGGGACCGGAGACCCAGTACTTC
CASSFRTSGGPETQYF
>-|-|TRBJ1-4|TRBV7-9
TGTGCCAGCAGCTTAGCGGCCTGGGGGGGCCGTGATGAAAAACTGTTTTTT
CASSLAAWGGRDEKLFF
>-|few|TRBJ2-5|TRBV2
TGTGCCTCAGGGGCCTTTCAAGAGACCCAGTACTTC
CASGAFQETQYF
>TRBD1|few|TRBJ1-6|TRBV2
TGTGCCAGCAGGGGGACAGGTCCTAATTCACCCCTCCACTTT
CASRGTGPNSPLHF
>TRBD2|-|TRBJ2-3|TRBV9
TGTGCCAGCAGCGTAGCTCCTAGCGGGGGGAGGGATACGCAGTATTTT
CASSVAPSGGRDTQYF
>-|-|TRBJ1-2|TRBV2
TGTGCCAGCACCCCATTGGGCCAGGGTACGATGGGCTACACCTTC
CASTPLGQGTMGYTF
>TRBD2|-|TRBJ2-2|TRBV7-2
TGTGCCAGCAGCTTAGAGGTAGCGGGACCCACGAACACCGGGGAGCTGTTTTTT
CASSLEVAGPTNTGELFF
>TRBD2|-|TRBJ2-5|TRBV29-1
TGCAGCGGACAGGGACTAGCGGAGAGCGAGACCCAGTACTTC
CSGQGLAESETQYF
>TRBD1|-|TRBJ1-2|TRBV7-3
TGTGCCAGCAGCCTAACCGGACAGGATGGCTACACCTTC
CASSLTGQDGYTF
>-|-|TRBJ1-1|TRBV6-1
TGTGCCAGCAGTGTTCTGACAGTGAACACTGAAGCTTTCTTT
CASSVLTVNTEAFF
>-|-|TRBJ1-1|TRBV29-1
TGCAGCGTTGGGTTGCGGGGGGGGAACACTGAAGCTTTCTTT
CSVGLRGGNTEAFF
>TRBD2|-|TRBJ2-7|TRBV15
TGTGCCACCAGCAGAGATTTCTTGGCTAGCGGGAGGGCCAAGGAGCAGTACTTC
CATSRDFLASGRAKEQYF
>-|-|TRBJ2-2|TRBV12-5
TGTGCTAGTGGTTTGGTAGGAGGGTTTGGCGGGGAGCTGTTTTTT
CASGLVGGFGGELFF
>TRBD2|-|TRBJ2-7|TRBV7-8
TGTGCCAGCAGCTTGGGACTAGCGGCCTTGGAGCAGTACTTC
CASSLGLAALEQYF
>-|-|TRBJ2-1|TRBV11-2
TGTGCCAGCAGCTCGACCGGGACTCCCTCGGATGAGCAGTTCTTC
CASSSTGTPSDEQFF
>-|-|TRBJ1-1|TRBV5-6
TGTGCCAGCAGCAACCCGGGACATGGGTCCCTCCGTACTGAAGCTTTCTTT
CASSNPGHGSLRTEAFF
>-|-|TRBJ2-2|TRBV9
TGTGCCAGCCTCCCCCCCCCACGGCATGGGGCATCGGTCCTCGGGGAGCTGTTTTTT
CASLPPPRHGASVLGELFF
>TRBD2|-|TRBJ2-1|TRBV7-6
TGTGCCAGCAGCTTAGACGGGGGGGCCGGCAATGAGCAGTTCTTC
CASSLDGGAGNEQFF
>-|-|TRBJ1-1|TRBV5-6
TGTGCCAGCAGCTTGAACAGGAACACTGAAGCTTTCTTT
CASSLNRNTEAFF
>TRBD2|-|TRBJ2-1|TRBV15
TGTGCCACCAGCAGAGATCGGGCGCGCGGGGGGTACAATGAGCAGTTCTTC
CATSRDRARGGYNEQFF
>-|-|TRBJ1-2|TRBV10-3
TGTGCCATCAGTCCGACGGGCTATGGCTACACCTTC
CAISPTGYGYTF
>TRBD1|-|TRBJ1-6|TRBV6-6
TGTGCCAGCCGGTTTCGGGACAGGGTTTCACCCCTCCACTTT
CASRFRDRVSPLHF
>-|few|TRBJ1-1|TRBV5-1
TGCGCCAGCAGCTTGAGTCCGACATCGAACACTGAAGCTTTCTTT
CASSLSPTSNTEAFF
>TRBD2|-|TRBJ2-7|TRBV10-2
TGCGCCAGCAGTGAGATGGTTAGCGGGAGCTCCTACGAGCAGTACTTC
CASSEMVSGSSYEQYF
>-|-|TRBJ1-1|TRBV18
TGTGCCAGCTCACCAGGAGAAGGTAACACTGAAGCTTTCTTT
CASSPGEGNTEAFF
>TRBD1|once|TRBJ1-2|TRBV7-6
TGTGCCAGCAGCTTAGCCCAAAAATTGACAGGGGGCGATGGCTACACCTTC
CASSLAQKLTGGDGYTF
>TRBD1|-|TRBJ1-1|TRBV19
TGTGCCAGTATTTCGACAGGGCAGAACACTGAAGCTTTCTTT
CASISTGQNTEAFF
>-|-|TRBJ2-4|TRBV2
TGTGCCAGCAGTGGAGATTTTCTAGTCAAAAACATTCAGTACTTC
CASSGDFLVKNIQYF
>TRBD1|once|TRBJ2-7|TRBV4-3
TGCGCCAGCAGCCAAGGAGGGGGGACAGGGGGCTACGAGCAGTACTTC
CASSQGGGTGGYEQYF
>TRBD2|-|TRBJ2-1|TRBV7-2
TGTGCCAGCAGCTCGGGACTATCCCCCAATGAGCAGTTCTTC
CASSSGLSPNEQFF
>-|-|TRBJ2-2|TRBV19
TGTGCCGCCCGCGGGTCCCCCAACACCGGGGAGCTGTTTTTT
CAARGSPNTGELFF
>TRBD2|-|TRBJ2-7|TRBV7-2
TGTGCCAGCAGTCCCTCAACTAGCGACTTTTACTCCTACGAGCAGTACTTC
CASSPSTSDFYSYEQYF